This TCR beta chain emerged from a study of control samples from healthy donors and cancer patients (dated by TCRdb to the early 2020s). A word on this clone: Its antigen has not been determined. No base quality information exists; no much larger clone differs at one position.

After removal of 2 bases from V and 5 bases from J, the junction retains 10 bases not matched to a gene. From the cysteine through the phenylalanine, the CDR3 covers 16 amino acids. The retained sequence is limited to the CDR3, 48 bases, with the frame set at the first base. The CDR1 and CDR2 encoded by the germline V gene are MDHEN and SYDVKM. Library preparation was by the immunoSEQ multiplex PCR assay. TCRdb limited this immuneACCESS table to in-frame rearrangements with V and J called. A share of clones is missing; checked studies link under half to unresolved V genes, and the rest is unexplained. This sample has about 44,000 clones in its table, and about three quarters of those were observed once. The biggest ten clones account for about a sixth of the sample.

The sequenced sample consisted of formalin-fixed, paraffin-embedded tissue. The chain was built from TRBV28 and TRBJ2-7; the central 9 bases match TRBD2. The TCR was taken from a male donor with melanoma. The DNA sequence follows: TGTGCCAGCAGTTTAGGGGGAGCGGGAGGAGTCCACGAGCAGTACTTC. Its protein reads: CASSLGGAGGVHEQYF.